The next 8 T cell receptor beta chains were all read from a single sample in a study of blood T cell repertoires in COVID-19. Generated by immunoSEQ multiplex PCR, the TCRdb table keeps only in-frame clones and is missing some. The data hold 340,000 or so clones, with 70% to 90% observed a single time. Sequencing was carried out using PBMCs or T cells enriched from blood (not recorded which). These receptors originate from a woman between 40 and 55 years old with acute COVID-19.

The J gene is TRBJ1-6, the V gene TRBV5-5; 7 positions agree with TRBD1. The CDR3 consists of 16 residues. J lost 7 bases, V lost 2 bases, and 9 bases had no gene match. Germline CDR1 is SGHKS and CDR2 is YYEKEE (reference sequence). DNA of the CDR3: TGTGCCAGCAGCTTACAACCGGGGACAGCGAATTCACCCCTCCACTTT. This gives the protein CASSLQPGTANSPLHF.

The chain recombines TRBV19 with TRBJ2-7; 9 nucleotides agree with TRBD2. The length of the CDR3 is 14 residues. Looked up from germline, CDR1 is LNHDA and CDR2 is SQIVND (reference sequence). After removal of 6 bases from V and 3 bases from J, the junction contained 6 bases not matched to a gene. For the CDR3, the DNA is TGTGCCAGTAGGAGAAGCGGGAGGAACTACGAGCAGTACTTC. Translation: CASRRSGRNYEQYF.

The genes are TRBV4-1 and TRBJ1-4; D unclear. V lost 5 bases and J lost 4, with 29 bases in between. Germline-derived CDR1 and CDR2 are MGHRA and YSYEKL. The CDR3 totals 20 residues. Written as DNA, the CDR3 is TGCGCCAGCAGCTCCGCGAGCCCTATCGAGGCGAGGCGGCTTAATGAAAAACTGTTTTTT. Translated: CASSSASPIEARRLNEKLFF.

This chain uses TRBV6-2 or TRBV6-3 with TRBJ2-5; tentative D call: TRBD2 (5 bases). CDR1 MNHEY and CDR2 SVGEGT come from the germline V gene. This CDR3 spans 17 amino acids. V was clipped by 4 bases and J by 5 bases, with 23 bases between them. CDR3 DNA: TGTGCCAGCAGTTTAAAGATTTTGAGGGTTCTTACGGAGACCCAGTACTTC. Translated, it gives CASSLKILRVLTETQYF.

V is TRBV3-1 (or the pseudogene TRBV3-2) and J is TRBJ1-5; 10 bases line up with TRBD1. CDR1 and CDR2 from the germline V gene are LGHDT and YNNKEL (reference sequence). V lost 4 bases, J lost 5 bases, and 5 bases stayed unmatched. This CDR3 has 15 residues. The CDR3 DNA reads TGTGCCAGCAGCCCGGACAGGGGGTGGGATCAGCCCCAGCATTTT. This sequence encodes CASSPDRGWDQPQHF.

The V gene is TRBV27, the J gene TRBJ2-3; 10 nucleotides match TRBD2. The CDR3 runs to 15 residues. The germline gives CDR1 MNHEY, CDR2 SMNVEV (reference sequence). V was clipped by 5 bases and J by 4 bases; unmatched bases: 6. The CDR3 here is CASSMEREGSDTQYF. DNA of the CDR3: TGTGCCAGCAGTATGGAGCGGGAGGGCTCAGATACGCAGTATTTT.

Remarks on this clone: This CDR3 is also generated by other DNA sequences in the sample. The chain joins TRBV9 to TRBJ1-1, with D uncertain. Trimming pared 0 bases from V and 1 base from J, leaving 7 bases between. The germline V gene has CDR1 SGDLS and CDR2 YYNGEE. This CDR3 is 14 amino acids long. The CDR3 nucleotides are TGTGCCAGCAGCGTAGGCCCGGGGAACACTGAAGCTTTCTTT. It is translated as CASSVGPGNTEAFF.

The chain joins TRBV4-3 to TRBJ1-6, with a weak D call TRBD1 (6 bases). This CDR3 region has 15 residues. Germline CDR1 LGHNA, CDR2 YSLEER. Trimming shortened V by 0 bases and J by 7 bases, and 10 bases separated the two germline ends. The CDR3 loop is CASSQETGRNSPLHF. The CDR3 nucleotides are TGCGCCAGCAGCCAAGAGACAGGACGAAATTCACCCCTCCACTTT.